This T cell receptor beta chain was obtained from a study of cytomegalovirus exposure and HLA in healthy donors. Study-wide findings and caveats: Productive status was seen about 87% or about 30% of the time for most TCR beta V segments in an earlier analysis. The sole available immune exposure information was CMV serostatus. With later analysis, a missense DCLRE1C variant became linked to TCR beta V- and J-gene trimming.

The CDR3 is made up of 14 amino acids. Deletions cut 4 bases from V and 5 bases from J, with 16 bases between. Germline lookup yields CDR1 SGHRS and CDR2 YFSETQ. The primer mix had 60 Vbeta and 13 Jbeta primers. Produced via immunoSEQ multiplex PCR; TCRdb's table is partial and in-frame only. The sample holds over 150,000 clones, roughly two thirds seen once. Note on this clone: Its cognate antigen is unknown.

The origin of this receptor is a woman between 35 and 50 years old in good health and CMV-seropositive. Sequencing input: PBMCs. The chain carries TRBV5-1 and TRBJ2-7; D uncertain. This CDR3 is CASSQFSRGHEQYF. For the CDR3, the DNA is TGCGCCAGCAGCCAATTCTCCCGCGGCCACGAGCAGTACTTC.